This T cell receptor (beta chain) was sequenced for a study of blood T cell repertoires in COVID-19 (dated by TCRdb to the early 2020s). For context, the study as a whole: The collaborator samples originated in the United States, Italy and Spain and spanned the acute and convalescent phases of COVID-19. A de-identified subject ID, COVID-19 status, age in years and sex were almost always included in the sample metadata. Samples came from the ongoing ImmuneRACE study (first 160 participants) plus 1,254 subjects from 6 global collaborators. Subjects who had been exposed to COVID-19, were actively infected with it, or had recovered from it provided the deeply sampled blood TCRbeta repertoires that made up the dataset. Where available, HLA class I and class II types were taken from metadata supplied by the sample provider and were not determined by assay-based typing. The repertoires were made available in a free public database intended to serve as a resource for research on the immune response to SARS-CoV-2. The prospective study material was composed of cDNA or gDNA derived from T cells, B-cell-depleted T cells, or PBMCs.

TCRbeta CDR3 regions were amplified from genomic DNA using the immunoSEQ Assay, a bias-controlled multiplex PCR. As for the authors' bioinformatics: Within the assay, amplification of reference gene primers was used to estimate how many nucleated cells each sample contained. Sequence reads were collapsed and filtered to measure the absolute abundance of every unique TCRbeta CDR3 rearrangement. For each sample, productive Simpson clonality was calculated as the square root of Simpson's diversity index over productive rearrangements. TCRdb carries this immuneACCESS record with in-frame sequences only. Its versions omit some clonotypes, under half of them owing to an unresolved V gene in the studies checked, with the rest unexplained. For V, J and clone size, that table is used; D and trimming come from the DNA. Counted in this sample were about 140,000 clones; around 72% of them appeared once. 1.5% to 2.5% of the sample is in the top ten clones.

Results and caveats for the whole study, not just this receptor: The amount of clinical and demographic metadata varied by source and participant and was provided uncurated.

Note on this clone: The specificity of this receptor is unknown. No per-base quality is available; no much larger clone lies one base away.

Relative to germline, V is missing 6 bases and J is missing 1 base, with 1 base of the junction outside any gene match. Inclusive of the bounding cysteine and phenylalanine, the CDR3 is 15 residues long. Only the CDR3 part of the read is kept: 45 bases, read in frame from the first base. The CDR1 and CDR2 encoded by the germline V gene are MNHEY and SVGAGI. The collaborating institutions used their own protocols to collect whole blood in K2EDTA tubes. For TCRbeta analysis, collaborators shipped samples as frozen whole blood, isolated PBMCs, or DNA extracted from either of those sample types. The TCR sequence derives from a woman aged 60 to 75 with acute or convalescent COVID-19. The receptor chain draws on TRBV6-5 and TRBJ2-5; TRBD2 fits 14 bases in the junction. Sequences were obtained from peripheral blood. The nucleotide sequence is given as TGTGCCAGCAGGACTAGCGGGAGGGCCCAAGAGACCCAGTACTTC. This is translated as CASRTSGRAQETQYF.